The rows below give T cell receptor beta chains drawn from one sample of a study of response to subunit inactivated influenza vaccine. TCRdb fed the RT-PCR reads into MiXCR, producing one record per CDR3 protein. There are around 320,000 distinct CDR3 sequences in the sample; over 20% occur only once, and about 9.4% lies in the top ten. The specimen comprised PBMCs from blood, sampled less than 22 months after vaccination. The origin of the receptors is a man aged 45 to 75 who received an inactivated influenza vaccine. Both conserved end residues are part of each CDR3. The D gene is left open where the match is weak. For some rows the clone size is stated as once, few or many, or as a class when expanded; others skip it.

TRBV11-2	.	TRBJ2-5	.	CASSLRVFDETQYF	TGTGCCAGCAGCTTAAGAGTTTTCGATGAGACCCAGTACTTC
TRBV3-1	few	TRBJ2-7	.	CASSQGLGAPYEQYF	TGTGCCAGCAGCCAAGGGTTGGGAGCCCCCTACGAGCAGTACTTC
TRBV28	.	TRBJ2-3	.	CASSLRVSTDTQYF	TGTGCCAGCAGTTTAAGGGTCAGCACAGATACGCAGTATTTT
TRBV6-1	.	TRBJ2-7	.	CASSESPAGPYFYEQYF	TGTGCCAGCAGTGAAAGCCCGGCGGGCCCCTATTTCTACGAGCAGTACTTC
TRBV6-1	many	TRBJ1-2	TRBD1	CASGQGPYYGYTF	TGTGCCAGTGGACAGGGGCCCTACTATGGCTACACCTTC
TRBV29-1	few	TRBJ1-1	.	CSVEGADREAFF	TGCAGCGTTGAAGGCGCAGACAGGGAAGCTTTCTTT
TRBV12-3/TRBV12-4	few	TRBJ1-3	.	CASSLGGTFSGNTIYF	TGTGCCAGCAGTTTAGGGGGGACCTTCTCTGGAAACACCATATATTTT
TRBV20-1	.	TRBJ2-5	TRBD2	CSARRTSGGAVRETQYF	TGCAGTGCACGAAGGACTAGCGGGGGGGCTGTTAGAGAGACCCAGTACTTC
TRBV12-3/TRBV12-4	few	TRBJ1-2	TRBD1	CASWTGGGYTF	TGTGCCAGCTGGACAGGTGGCGGCTACACCTTC
TRBV20-1	many	TRBJ1-5	.	CSVPGPNQPQHF	TGCAGTGTGCCAGGTCCTAATCAGCCCCAGCATTTT
TRBV7-2	few	TRBJ1-4	.	CASSLGAPPGREKLFF	TGTGCCAGCAGCTTAGGGGCACCCCCCGGGCGTGAAAAACTGTTTTTT
TRBV6-5	few	TRBJ2-7	.	CASSYGMIGLYEQYF	TGTGCCAGCAGTTACGGAATGATAGGTCTATACGAGCAGTACTTC
TRBV29-1	.	TRBJ2-7	.	CSVARSSYEQYF	TGCAGCGTTGCCAGATCCTCCTACGAGCAGTACTTC
TRBV6-5	.	TRBJ2-7	.	CASSYDKGVTYEQYF	TGTGCCAGCAGCTACGACAAGGGGGTTACCTACGAGCAGTACTTC
TRBV3-1	.	TRBJ2-1	.	CASSQRGGGNDEQFF	TGTGCCAGCAGCCAACGGGGCGGAGGGAACGATGAGCAGTTCTTC
TRBV28	few	TRBJ1-5	.	CASSSLDTNQPQHF	TGTGCCAGCAGTTCCCTCGACACTAATCAGCCCCAGCATTTT
TRBV4-3	few	TRBJ2-1	.	CASSQTRVNEQFF	TGCGCCAGCAGCCAGACTAGGGTCAATGAGCAGTTCTTC
TRBV5-1	.	TRBJ2-3	TRBD1	CASSTDRTRTDTQYF	TGCGCCAGCAGCACGGACAGGACCCGCACAGATACGCAGTATTTT
TRBV28	many	TRBJ1-4	.	CASSLEFPGATNEKLFF	TGTGCCAGCAGTTTAGAGTTCCCGGGGGCGACTAATGAAAAACTGTTTTTT
TRBV2	.	TRBJ2-1	TRBD1	CARGTDNEQFF	TGTGCCAGGGGGACAGACAATGAGCAGTTCTTC
TRBV28	few	TRBJ1-1	.	CASSLFAGVAFF	TGTGCCAGCAGTTTATTCGCCGGGGTGGCTTTCTTT
TRBV5-1	.	TRBJ2-4	TRBD1	CASSLMGQLGKNIQYF	TGCGCCAGCAGCTTGATGGGACAGCTGGGGAAAAACATTCAGTACTTC
TRBV5-4	.	TRBJ1-5	.	CASRPTGDYSNQPQHF	TGTGCCAGCAGACCTACAGGAGACTATAGCAATCAGCCCCAGCATTTT
TRBV20-1	few	TRBJ1-1	.	CSAKNYLEGANTEAFF	TGCAGTGCTAAAAACTACCTTGAAGGTGCGAACACTGAAGCTTTCTTT
TRBV7-2	few	TRBJ1-1	.	CASSFRGQMNTEAFF	TGTGCCAGCAGCTTCCGGGGCCAGATGAACACTGAAGCTTTCTTT
TRBV20-1	once	TRBJ2-1	.	CSARDGRDPYNEQFF	TGCAGTGCTAGAGATGGGCGGGACCCCTACAATGAGCAGTTCTTC
TRBV7-9	few	TRBJ1-2	.	CASSLAFGGDPYGYTF	TGTGCCAGCAGCTTAGCCTTTGGGGGGGATCCCTATGGCTACACCTTC
TRBV29-1	few	TRBJ2-3	.	CSVAGFRVSTDTQYF	TGCAGCGTTGCCGGCTTCCGGGTGAGCACAGATACGCAGTATTTT
TRBV25-1	few	TRBJ2-5	.	CASGHVGLIQETQYF	TGTGCCAGCGGCCACGTGGGACTTATACAAGAGACCCAGTACTTC